The 10 T cell receptor beta chains in this list originate from one sample, sequenced in a study of blood T cell repertoires in COVID-19. Clones were read by immunoSEQ multiplex PCR, and TCRdb kept only the in-frame ones, dropping some. The table shows roughly 150,000 clones, with 77% occurring only once. Input material: peripheral blood. These TCRs come from a man in his 70s with acute or convalescent COVID-19.

This clone was recorded a few times. This chain joins TRBV10-1 and TRBJ2-7; TRBD1 might be the D (5 bases). V was pared by 3 bases and J by 5 bases, with 8 bases between. There are 12 residues in the CDR3. From germline, CDR1 is WNHNN and CDR2 SYGVQD (reference sequence). As DNA, the CDR3 is TGCGCCAGCAGTGACAGGGCCAACGAGCAGTACTTC. This codes for CASSDRANEQYF.

The rearrangement joins TRBV3-1 (or the pseudogene TRBV3-2) to TRBJ2-5; TRBD1 matches at 7 bases. Looked up from germline, CDR1 is LGHDT and CDR2 is YNNKEL (reference sequence). The ends lost 4 bases at V and 1 base at J; junction bases unmatched: 6. The CDR3 has 15 amino acids. The DNA for the CDR3 is TGTGCCAGCAGCCGCGTCCCAGGGGGCCAAGAGACCCAGTACTTC. It codes for CASSRVPGGQETQYF.

The V and J genes are TRBV6-5 and TRBJ1-1; 7 nucleotides align to TRBD1. Germline loops: CDR1 MNHEY, CDR2 SVGAGI. There are 14 residues in the CDR3. Trimming cost V 7 bases and J 0 bases; bases outside gene matches: 5. The CDR3: CASTWTGMNTEAFF. CDR3 sequence (DNA): TGTGCCAGCACCTGGACAGGAATGAACACTGAAGCTTTCTTT.

The rearrangement links TRBV27 to TRBJ2-1, with D possibly TRBD2 on 6 matching bases. V gave up 10 bases and J gave up 5 bases, with 18 bases separating them. CDR3 size: 14 residues. Germline V CDR1 and CDR2: MNHEY, SMNVEV (reference sequence). DNA of the CDR3: TGTGCCACCTTCCGGGACTTTATAGACAATGAGCAGTTCTTC. It is translated as CATFRDFIDNEQFF.

This clone was observed once. This sequence joins TRBV27 and TRBJ1-6; D gene uncertain. Trimming took 3 bases from V and 9 from J, leaving 15 bases between them. CDR1 is MNHEY and CDR2 is SMNVEV in the germline V gene (reference sequence). This CDR3 contains 15 residues. CDR3 sequence reads: CASSFFGFRSSPLHF. The CDR3 DNA reads TGTGCCAGCAGTTTTTTCGGTTTTCGTAGTTCACCCCTCCACTTT.

V is TRBV4-3 and J is TRBJ2-1; TRBD2 aligns across 7 bases. Germline V gene data show CDR1 as LGHNA and CDR2 as YSLEER. The J segment lost 0 bases and the V segment lost 0 bases, leaving 8 bases of the junction unmatched. The CDR3 extends over 18 amino acids. CDR3 sequence reads: CASSQDTLAESSYNEQFF. The CDR3 nucleotides read TGCGCCAGCAGCCAAGATACTCTAGCGGAAAGCTCCTACAATGAGCAGTTCTTC.

This clone has just one count. The chain links TRBV10-3 to TRBJ2-7; 7 nucleotides agree with TRBD1. Germline CDR1 ENHRY, CDR2 SYGVKD. The CDR3 length is 15 residues. Germline trimming cut 0 bases from V and 1 base from J; bases unmatched to any gene: 3. The CDR3 bases are TGTGCCATCAGTGAGTCCCCGGGACAGTCCTACGAGCAGTACTTC. It translates to CAISESPGQSYEQYF.

This chain joins TRBV19 and TRBJ2-3, with TRBD2 matching 12 bases. V lost 5 bases to trimming and J lost 4 bases; unmatched junction nucleotides: 7. The germline gives CDR1 LNHDA, CDR2 SQIVND (reference sequence). This CDR3 region has 16 residues. The CDR3 bases are TGTGCCAGTAGTGACCTAGCGGGAGGGGCCGCAGATACGCAGTATTTT. Translating gives CASSDLAGGAADTQYF.

This sequence joins TRBV6-5 and TRBJ2-7, with 9 bases aligning to TRBD2. V was pared by 7 bases and J by 2 bases, with 6 bases of the junction left unmatched. Germline V gene data show CDR1 as MNHEY and CDR2 as SVGAGI. This CDR3 has 14 amino acids. The CDR3 reads CASISGGTPYEQYF. CDR3 nucleotide sequence: TGTGCCAGCATCAGCGGGGGGACTCCCTACGAGCAGTACTTC.

The V call is TRBV29-1, the J call TRBJ2-4, with D possibly being TRBD2 (7 bases). The germline V and J ends were trimmed by 7 bases and 1 base, with 11 bases remaining between them. Looked up from germline, CDR1 is SQVTM and CDR2 is ANQGSEA. The CDR3 sequence is 13 residues long. CDR3 sequence: CSAEGGAKNIQYF. Here the CDR3 DNA reads TGCAGCGCAGAGGGGGGGGCCAAAAACATTCAGTACTTC.